The 9 T cell receptor beta chains below were found in one sample sequenced in a study of blood T cell repertoires in COVID-19. The assay was immunoSEQ multiplex PCR, and TCRdb's table has in-frame clones only and misses some. The data show about 350,000 clones, more than 70% seen once. The material sequenced was PBMCs or T cells enriched from blood (not recorded which). The receptors derive from a woman younger than 45 who had been exposed to COVID-19.

The chain uses TRBV24-1 and TRBJ2-1, with 7 bases matching TRBD2. The germline V gene encodes CDR1 KGHDR and CDR2 SFDVKD. The CDR3 sequence is 16 residues long. V gave up 4 bases and J gave up 7 bases; unmatched junction bases: 12. CDR3 in amino acids: CATSDPGGSKRNEQFF. The CDR3 region has the DNA TGTGCCACCAGTGACCCCGGGGGGTCGAAAAGAAATGAGCAGTTCTTC.

The V gene is TRBV10-2, the J gene TRBJ2-7; weak D call: TRBD2 (6 bases). The CDR3 length is 12 residues. Trimming removed 4 bases at V and 3 bases at J, with 7 bases between. Germline-derived CDR1 and CDR2 are WSHSY and SAAADI. The CDR3 bases are TGCGCCAGCAGTGTCGGGAGCTACGAGCAGTACTTC. Protein product: CASSVGSYEQYF.

This chain connects TRBV19 to TRBJ1-2, with a weak D call TRBD1 (6 bases). The CDR3 contains 18 residues. V was pared by 6 bases and J by 3 bases, with 26 bases between. Per germline, CDR1 LNHDA and CDR2 SQIVND (reference sequence). The CDR3 coding sequence is TGTGCCAGTAGGCTCATAGGTGGGGGCAGGGGATTCGACTATGGCTACACCTTC. Amino acids: CASRLIGGGRGFDYGYTF.

This clone turned up a few times. This chain links TRBV2 with TRBJ2-7, with 9 bases identical to TRBD2. V was pared by 8 bases and J by 7 bases, with 18 bases of the junction left unmatched. Germline values: CDR1 SNHLY, CDR2 FYNNEI. The CDR3 length is 16 residues. CDR3 amino acids: CASLGTVAGDLYEQYF. Here the CDR3 DNA reads TGTGCCAGCCTAGGGACTGTAGCGGGAGATTTGTATGAGCAGTACTTC.

The gene calls are TRBV6-1 and TRBJ1-1; D ambiguous. This CDR3 has 14 amino acids. Trimming cost V 2 bases and J 0 bases, with 7 bases left between them. Germline V gene lookup returns CDR1 MNHNS and CDR2 SASEGT. CDR3 in DNA: TGTGCCAGCAGTGAAATGGGAGTGAACACTGAAGCTTTCTTT. It yields the protein CASSEMGVNTEAFF.

There are a few counts of this clone. The rearrangement joins TRBV19 to TRBJ1-1; D gene ambiguous. CDR1 LNHDA and CDR2 SQIVND come from the germline V gene (reference sequence). The CDR3 is made up of 15 amino acids. V dropped 7 bases and J dropped 4 bases, with 19 bases sitting between them. The CDR3 nucleotides are TGTGCCAGTAATATGCGCCTCAAAATCGGCACTGAAGCTTTCTTT. This gives the protein CASNMRLKIGTEAFF.

This chain uses TRBV20-1 with TRBJ2-2; 14 bases fit TRBD2. With 3 bases clipped from V and 3 bases from J, the junction kept 12 bases outside the gene matches. Germline V lookup: CDR1 DFQATT, CDR2 SNEGSKA (reference sequence). The CDR3 length is 19 residues. For the CDR3, the DNA is TGCAGTGCTAGTGAACACGGGACTAGCGGGAGAGGGGACACCGGGGAGCTGTTTTTT. It encodes CSASEHGTSGRGDTGELFF.

The chain joins TRBV11-3 to TRBJ1-5; possible D gene TRBD1, 6 bases. From germline, CDR1 is SGHNT and CDR2 YENEEA. V lost 9 bases, J lost 7 bases, and 16 bases lay in between. The CDR3 is 13 residues long. CDR3 region: CASQGGTGQPQHF. CDR3 nucleotides: TGTGCCAGTCAAGGGGGAACGGGCCAGCCCCAGCATTTT.

This chain links TRBV30 with TRBJ1-5, with 8 bases matching TRBD1. CDR1 is GTSNPN and CDR2 is SVGIG in the germline V gene (reference sequence). The V and J ends lost 5 bases and 6 bases, in that order; junction bases with no gene match: 6. The CDR3 extends over 13 amino acids. The CDR3 reads CAWGQGRGQPQHF. CDR3 in DNA: TGTGCCTGGGGACAGGGAAGGGGTCAGCCCCAGCATTTT.